The 32 T cell receptor beta chains below come from one sample, sequenced in a study of blood T cells in healthy people across ages. The second PCR ran roughly 6 to 11 cycles with a sample-barcoded 5' primer and J-beta primers. TCRdb reprocessed the 5' RACE reads via MiXCR and lists one record per CDR3 protein. This table holds more than 900,000 distinct CDR3 sequences, approximately 25% found once. The same specimen was also included in a second study, on T cells of mothers and their children.

Sequenced input: blood. These TCRs come from a girl between 2 and 10 years old in good health.

This clonotype was observed a few times. The chain combines TRBV20-1 with TRBJ2-1; D remains ambiguous. Trimming took off 2 bases at V and 5 bases at J, with 4 bases between the two ends. Looked up from germline, CDR1 is DFQATT and CDR2 is SNEGSKA (reference sequence). This CDR3 contains 11 residues. CDR3 in amino acids: CSARYDNEQFF. CDR3 nucleotide sequence: TGCAGTGCTAGATACGACAATGAGCAGTTCTTC.

This clonotype came up once. The chain carries TRBV20-1 and TRBJ2-3, with a tentative D call TRBD2 (6 bases). Germline CDR1 reads DFQATT; CDR2 reads SNEGSKA (reference sequence). The ends were cut back, 0 bases at V and 3 bases at J, with 16 bases in the middle. This CDR3 is built from 16 residues. As DNA, the CDR3 is TGCAGTGCTAGAGATGAGGAGGGAGTGGAGACAGATACGCAGTATTTT. This encodes CSARDEEGVETDTQYF.

The chain recombines TRBV4-1 with TRBJ2-5; the D gene is possibly TRBD2 (5 bases). The J call may not be correct, given that the DNA end is closer to TRBJ2-7. Looked up from germline, CDR1 is MGHRA and CDR2 is YSYEKL. The CDR3 consists of 15 residues. Here the CDR3 reads CASSQDRGGYYEQYF. CDR3 nucleotide sequence: TGCGCCAGCAGCCAAGATCGTGGAGGTTACTACGAGCAGTACTTC.

The J gene is TRBJ2-1, the V gene TRBV6-1; D gene unclear. The CDR3 extends over 10 amino acids. V was shortened by 10 bases and J by 7 bases, with 8 bases between the two germline ends. CDR1 is MNHNS, CDR2 SASEGT, per germline. Written as DNA, the CDR3 is TGTGCCACCGCGCGAAATGAGCAGTTCTTC. Translating it yields CATARNEQFF.

This chain joins TRBV20-1 and TRBJ1-2; D not resolved. Germline loops: CDR1 DFQATT, CDR2 SNEGSKA (reference sequence). Trimming took 7 bases from V and 1 from J, leaving 10 bases between them. This CDR3 has 12 residues. In nucleotides, the CDR3 is TGCAGTGGAAAGGAACTTAACTATGGCTACACCTTC. It translates to CSGKELNYGYTF.

This clonotype was counted only a few times. The chain joins TRBV6-6 to TRBJ1-4, with no clear D. The CDR3 is made up of 14 amino acids. Looked up from germline, CDR1 is MNHNY and CDR2 is SVGAGI (reference sequence). Trimming left V 6 bases short and J 4 bases short, with 12 bases between. Written as DNA, the CDR3 is TGTGCCAGCAGCCAAGGGAGCCTTAATGAAAAACTGTTTTTT. This sequence encodes CASSQGSLNEKLFF.

J is TRBJ1-3 and V is TRBV7-2; D remains ambiguous. CDR3 length equals 14 residues. The germline gives CDR1 SGHTA, CDR2 FQGNSA. V was clipped by 3 bases and J by 0 bases, with 6 bases between them. The CDR3 region is CASSFSDSGNTIYF. DNA for the CDR3: TGTGCCAGCAGCTTTTCAGACTCTGGAAACACCATATATTTT.

This clonotype appeared many times. The V gene is TRBV20-1, the J gene TRBJ1-1; D might be TRBD1 (5 bases). V was clipped by 5 bases and J by 6 bases, with 19 bases between them. The CDR3 has 14 amino acids. The V gene's germline CDR1 is DFQATT and CDR2 SNEGSKA (reference sequence). The CDR3 bases are TGCAGTGCTCCCTGGGACCCGAATGGGGCTGAAGCTTTCTTT. Encoded protein: CSAPWDPNGAEAFF.

This chain joins TRBV7-2 and TRBJ2-7, with a weak D call TRBD1 (6 bases). Trimming took 2 bases from V and 2 from J, leaving 13 bases between them. This CDR3 is built from 15 residues. Germline assignment: CDR1 SGHTA and CDR2 FQGNSA. CDR3 sequence: CASSLSPRTAYEQYF. Written as DNA, the CDR3 is TGTGCCAGCAGCTTAAGCCCAAGGACAGCCTACGAGCAGTACTTC.

The CDR3 is CASSPRGLGYGYTF. The CDR3 DNA reads as TGCGCCAGCAGCCCCCGGGGGTTGGGCTATGGCTACACCTTC. This chain joins TRBV4-3 and TRBJ1-2, with D tentatively TRBD1 (5 bases). V was pared by 4 bases and J by 4 bases, with 13 bases between. Germline V CDR1 and CDR2: LGHNA, YSLEER. The CDR3 has 14 amino acids.

This clonotype was counted between two and nine times. The V and J genes are TRBV29-1 and TRBJ2-3, with D unresolved. This CDR3 region has 13 residues. Per germline, CDR1 SQVTM and CDR2 ANQGSEA. V was clipped by 0 bases and J by 5 bases, with 9 bases between them. This chain's CDR3 is CSVEDQWIDTQYF. DNA of the CDR3: TGCAGCGTTGAAGATCAGTGGATAGATACGCAGTATTTT.

In this sample, this clonotype turned up a few times. The chain has TRBV29-1 and TRBJ1-5, with D possibly being TRBD1 (6 bases). The CDR3 has 13 residues. Trimming took 6 bases from V and 4 from J, leaving 13 bases between them. The germline gives CDR1 SQVTM, CDR2 ANQGSEA. CDR3 sequence: CSVDRRGNQPQHF. CDR3 sequence (DNA): TGCAGCGTCGATCGCAGGGGAAATCAGCCCCAGCATTTT.

This clonotype was seen a few times. The rearrangement links TRBV11-1 to TRBJ2-6; D uncertain. With 8 bases removed from V and 2 bases from J, the gap between germline ends came to 7 bases. Germline CDR1 and CDR2: SGHAT and FQDESV (reference sequence). The CDR3 is 13 residues long. The CDR3 DNA reads as TGTGCCAGCCTTGGGCCTGGGGCCAACGTCCTGACTTTC. Translating it yields CASLGPGANVLTF.

The chain employs TRBV9 and TRBJ2-7, with D possibly being TRBD1 (6 bases). Germline assignment: CDR1 SGDLS and CDR2 YYNGEE. This CDR3 is 13 amino acids long. V shed 3 bases and J shed 2 bases, with 9 bases lying between them. CDR3 protein: CASSGRTAYEQYF. CDR3 sequence (DNA): TGTGCCAGCAGCGGACGGACAGCCTACGAGCAGTACTTC.

The table lists this clonotype with a few counts. V and J are TRBV3-1 and TRBJ1-1; 7 nucleotides align to TRBD1. Losses at the gene ends were 7 bases for V and 2 bases for J; bases not matched to a gene: 7. This CDR3 has 14 amino acids. CDR1 and CDR2 (germline): LGHDT, YNNKEL (reference sequence). CDR3 protein: CASMRAGGNTEAFF. CDR3 in DNA: TGTGCCAGCATGAGGGCAGGGGGAAACACTGAAGCTTTCTTT.

This clonotype has only a few counts. The gene calls are TRBV13 and TRBJ2-5, with TRBD2 matching 7 bases. The assigned J gene may be wrong: the sequence end matches TRBJ2-7 better. Germline CDR1 is PRHDT and CDR2 is FYEKMQ (reference sequence). This CDR3 spans 13 amino acids. DNA of the CDR3: TGTGCCAGCAGCTCCGGGGGGACGGGCGAGCAGTACTTC. Residues: CASSSGGTGEQYF.

The V call is TRBV5-1, the J call TRBJ1-2; D not certain. This CDR3 region has 14 residues. Germline V gene sequence: CDR1 SGHRS, CDR2 YFSETQ. The V and J ends lost 2 bases and 2 bases respectively, with 10 bases between them. The CDR3 sequence is CASSFPSRNYGYTF. The CDR3 DNA reads as TGCGCCAGCAGCTTCCCTTCCAGAAACTATGGCTACACCTTC.

The chain recombines TRBV5-1 with TRBJ2-2; D gene ambiguous. CDR1 is SGHRS, CDR2 YFSETQ, per germline. The CDR3 loop spans 15 amino acids. V was clipped by 0 bases and J by 1 base, with 7 bases between them. The CDR3 DNA reads as TGCGCCAGCAGCTTGGTCCTGGGGAACACCGGGGAGCTGTTTTTT. Its translation: CASSLVLGNTGELFF.

The chain uses TRBV7-9 and TRBJ2-7; a weak D match, TRBD2 (5 bases). Germline assignment: CDR1 SEHNR and CDR2 FQNEAQ (reference sequence). V was trimmed by 5 bases and J by 6 bases, leaving 17 bases between them. CDR3 size: 14 residues. In nucleotides, the CDR3 is TGTGCCAGCAGCGCCGGACTGAAGGCGGGCGAGCAGTACTTC. This translates into CASSAGLKAGEQYF.

The gene calls are TRBV7-2 and TRBJ1-3, with 7 bases identical to TRBD1. CDR3 size: 14 residues. CDR1 SGHTA and CDR2 FQGNSA come from the germline V gene. V dropped 5 bases and J dropped 5; count of bases not matched to a gene: 6. CDR3 region: CASSMPGQRNTIYF. The CDR3 DNA reads TGTGCCAGCAGCATGCCGGGACAGCGAAACACCATATATTTT.

The rearrangement links TRBV28 to TRBJ2-7, with D possibly being TRBD2 (6 bases). The CDR3 runs to 16 residues. Trimming took 5 bases from V and 4 from J, leaving 21 bases between them. Germline CDR1 MDHEN, CDR2 SYDVKM. CDR3 coding DNA: TGTGCCAGCAGTGCCCGGGACTCCCCCGGAGGGTACGAGCAGTACTTC. Amino acid sequence: CASSARDSPGGYEQYF.

This clonotype was detected only a few times. V and J are TRBV20-1 and TRBJ1-2; 10 bases are a match to TRBD1. This CDR3 is 13 amino acids long. Trimming at V came to 5 bases and at J to 8 bases, leaving 8 bases not matched to a gene. Germline lookup yields CDR1 DFQATT and CDR2 SNEGSKA (reference sequence). CDR3 sequence (DNA): TGCAGTGCTGGACAGACAGGGGGCGTCGGCTACACCTTC. Amino acids: CSAGQTGGVGYTF.

This clonotype was recorded a few times. V is TRBV2 and J is TRBJ1-1; D possibly corresponds to TRBD1 (5 bases). Germline CDR1 is SNHLY and CDR2 is FYNNEI. CDR3 length equals 14 residues. V dropped 7 bases and J dropped 0 bases, with 12 bases sitting between them. CDR3 sequence reads: CASKEGPMNTEAFF. The CDR3 DNA is TGTGCCAGCAAAGAGGGACCCATGAACACTGAAGCTTTCTTT. Full variable domain (outside the CDR3, taken from reference TRBV2 and TRBJ1-1): EPEVTQTPSHQVTQMGQEVILRCVPISNHLYFYWYRQILGQKVEFLVSFYNNEISEKSEIFDDQFSVERPDGSNFTLKIRSTKLEDSAMYFCASKEGPMNTEAFFGQGTRLTVV.

In this sample, this clonotype turned up a few times. V gene TRBV5-6 combines with J gene TRBJ2-7; D is perhaps TRBD2 (6 bases). Germline V gene sequence: CDR1 SGHDT, CDR2 YYEEEE. The CDR3 contains 14 residues. V was clipped by 3 bases and J by 3 bases, with 13 bases between them. CDR3 amino acids: CASSSIAENYEQYF. The DNA of the CDR3 is TGTGCCAGCAGCTCTATAGCGGAAAACTACGAGCAGTACTTC.

This clonotype was observed a handful of times. The V call is TRBV12-3 or TRBV12-4, the J call TRBJ2-2; unclear D gene. The CDR3 is made up of 14 amino acids. V lost 3 bases and J 4 bases, leaving 9 bases between the germline ends. The CDR3 here is CASSFYSSTGELFF. As DNA, the CDR3 is TGTGCCAGCAGTTTCTACTCCTCCACCGGGGAGCTGTTTTTT.

There are a few counts of this clonotype. The rearrangement uses TRBV12-5 and TRBJ2-1; no clear D. Per germline, CDR1 LGHNT and CDR2 FRNRAP. This CDR3 region has 18 residues. Trimming took off 5 bases at V and 4 bases at J, with 24 bases between the two ends. The DNA for the CDR3 is TGTGCTAGTGGTCTGGATACCGACTCGATGCCGGCTTACAATGAGCAGTTCTTC. The encoded protein is CASGLDTDSMPAYNEQFF.

This clonotype has a handful of counts. This chain's CDR3 is CASSQDVGGLGETQYF. For the CDR3, the DNA is TGTGCCAGCAGCCAAGATGTTGGGGGCCTCGGAGAGACCCAGTACTTC. The chain uses TRBV3-1 and TRBJ2-5, with TRBD1 as a possible D gene (6 bases). The CDR3 sequence is 16 residues long. V lost 0 bases and J lost 4, with 15 bases in between. CDR1 and CDR2 from the germline V gene are LGHDT and YNNKEL (reference sequence).

The table lists this clonotype with a count of one. The rearrangement joins TRBV24-1 to TRBJ2-5; TRBD1 is a possible D gene (5 bases). The V end was cut by 0 bases, the J end by 5 bases, with 15 bases between. The CDR3 runs 16 residues. Germline V lookup: CDR1 KGHDR, CDR2 SFDVKD. CDR3 sequence (DNA): TGTGCCACCAGTGATTTGCGGGTAGGGGTGGAGGAGACCCAGTACTTC. It yields the protein CATSDLRVGVEETQYF.

The chain is built from TRBV20-1 and TRBJ2-7; 8 bases match TRBD1. Germline CDR1 reads DFQATT; CDR2 reads SNEGSKA (reference sequence). J was trimmed by 2 bases and V by 4 bases; bases with no gene match: 7. The CDR3 length is 14 residues. CDR3 bases: TGCAGTGCTACAGCCCGGGACAGGACCTACGAGCAGTACTTC. Translation: CSATARDRTYEQYF.

This chain joins TRBV7-3 and TRBJ2-5; 12 nucleotides line up with TRBD2. This CDR3 spans 16 amino acids. Germline CDR1 SGHTA, CDR2 FQGTGA. With 2 bases clipped from V and 4 bases from J, the junction kept 5 bases outside the gene matches. The CDR3 spells CASSLLAGGRRETQYF. CDR3 coding DNA: TGTGCCAGCAGCTTACTAGCGGGAGGGCGGAGAGAGACCCAGTACTTC.

V usage is TRBV11-3 and J usage is TRBJ2-5, with 9 bases that match TRBD2. The DNA end favors TRBJ2-1, so the J call may be wrong. CDR3 length: 17 amino acids. Germline CDR1 is SGHNT and CDR2 is YENEEA. The CDR3 sequence is CASSTNRHLAGNNEQFF. The CDR3 region has the DNA TGTGCCAGCAGTACAAATAGACATCTAGCGGGGAACAATGAGCAGTTCTTC.

CDR3 DNA sequence: TGTGCCAGCAGCTTGGGACAGACATTGATAGAGACCCAGTACTTC. Encoded protein: CASSLGQTLIETQYF. The gene calls are TRBV11-2 and TRBJ2-5, with 7 bases fitting TRBD1. Per the germline V gene, CDR1 is SGHAT and CDR2 is FQNNGV. The ends lost 3 bases at V and 4 bases at J; junction bases unmatched: 8. The CDR3 length is 15 residues.